The T cell receptor beta chain under discussion was sequenced for a study of blood T cell repertoires in COVID-19. The overall study: Spain, Italy and the United States supplied samples that represented acute and convalescent COVID-19. T cells, B-cell-depleted T cells, or PBMCs provided the cDNA or gDNA that served as material.

Germline values: CDR1 SGHRS, CDR2 YFSETQ. V lost 0 bases to trimming and J lost 7 bases, with 16 bases between them. This CDR3 spans 16 amino acids. Original handling: For nucleated cells, counts were estimated from reference gene primer amplification. The repertoire was sequenced with immunoSEQ multiplex PCR; TCRdb's copy has only in-frame clones and lacks some. D and trimming were read from the DNA, whereas the V and J calls and clone size are those reported in that table. The repertoire holds 50,000 to 70,000 clones, with 75% to 95% as singletons. The sample was peripheral blood. This receptor was taken from a woman aged 80 or older with active COVID-19. The V gene is TRBV5-1, the J gene TRBJ2-2, with D unresolved. The CDR3 DNA reads as TGCGCCAGCAGCTTGGAAAATCGGGTGGAGAGCGGGGAGCTGTTTTTT. This sequence encodes CASSLENRVESGELFF.